The 3 T cell receptor beta chains reported below all come from one sample, sequenced in a study of blood T cell repertoires in COVID-19. Using immunoSEQ multiplex PCR, the repertoire was profiled, and TCRdb retains in-frame clones only, with some absent. The sample carries around 300,000 clones, over 75% recorded once. Input material: PBMCs or T cells enriched from blood (not recorded which). These receptors originate from a woman in her thirties who had recovered from COVID-19.

The V call is TRBV28, the J call TRBJ1-1; D perhaps matches TRBD1 (6 bases). Germline V gives CDR1 MDHEN, CDR2 SYDVKM. V shed 3 bases and J shed 5 bases, with 13 bases lying between them. This CDR3 has 14 amino acids. DNA for the CDR3: TGTGCCAGCAGTTTTCGGGGGGCGGGAACTGAAGCTTTCTTT. It codes for CASSFRGAGTEAFF.

The J gene is TRBJ1-3, the V gene TRBV4-2; D is unclear. Per germline, CDR1 LGHNA and CDR2 YNFKEQ. This CDR3 spans 17 amino acids. V lost 1 base and J lost 0, with 13 bases in between. In DNA, the CDR3 is TGTGCCAGCAGCCAAGGAGCCAGCGAGAGCTCTGGAAACACCATATATTTT. The encoded protein is CASSQGASESSGNTIYF.

The chain has TRBV19 and TRBJ2-7; 9 bases agree with TRBD1. Germline CDR1 is LNHDA and CDR2 is SQIVND (reference sequence). CDR3 length: 16 residues. V lost 0 bases and J lost 6; bases outside the gene matches: 9. CDR3 residues: CASSIDLGTGLREQYF. In nucleotides, the CDR3 is TGTGCCAGTAGTATAGATTTAGGGACAGGGTTGCGCGAGCAGTACTTC. Full variable domain (remainder filled in from reference TRBV19 and TRBJ2-7): DGGITQSPKYLFRKEGQNVTLSCEQNLNHDAMYWYRQDPGQGLRLIYYSQIVNDFQKGDIAEGYSVSREKKESFPLTVTSAQKNPTAFYLCASSIDLGTGLREQYFGPGTRLTVT.